This note documents a single T cell receptor (beta chain) sequence. How the authors handled the data: Reference gene primers were amplified, and this amplification served to estimate nucleated cell counts. Sequencing used immunoSEQ multiplex PCR; TCRdb keeps in-frame clones, though not all of them. D and trimming come from the DNA, and the V and J calls and clone size come from that table. The sample carries more than 100,000 clones, 85% to 90% recorded once. It was during active infection that Seattle patients were enrolled and then longitudinally followed. These data belong to a study of blood T cell repertoires in COVID-19. Study at large: Acute and convalescent COVID-19 samples came from the United States, Italy and Spain.

The CDR3 runs to 19 residues. Trimming removed 3 bases from V and 3 bases from J; junction bases left unmatched: 20. From germline, CDR1 is DFQATT and CDR2 SNEGSKA (reference sequence). This receptor was obtained from an older woman with COVID-19, enrolled during active disease. This rearrangement joins TRBV20-1 to TRBJ2-3, with 8 bases identical to TRBD2. The sequencing input was peripheral blood. CDR3 coding DNA: TGCAGTGCTAGTCCTTTCGAAATTAGCGGGGTGAGGCGTACAGATACGCAGTATTTT. Its translation is CSASPFEISGVRRTDTQYF.